The source of this T cell receptor beta chain is a study of PD-1 blockade in classical Hodgkin lymphoma. V shed 5 bases and J 9 bases; nucleotides not matched to a gene: 12. This CDR3 comprises 14 residues. CDR1 is SEHNR, CDR2 FQNEAQ, per germline (reference sequence). The time point was: cycle 4 day 1 (C4D1), after six to seven weeks of nivolumab. Relapse was seen in all patients after autologous stem cell transplantation, and brentuximab vedotin exposure was variable. Through magnetic negative selection, CD8+ T cells were separated from PBMCs that had been thawed. Sequencing was performed with immunoSEQ multiplex PCR; in TCRdb, only in-frame clones are kept and a portion is missing. The profile shows 7,000 or so clones, 45% to 70% of them singletons. For this clone: Its antigen is not identified.

General study findings and limits: Healthy donors were reported to have higher baseline TCR diversity than newly diagnosed patients. Patients starting nivolumab less than 1 year after ASCT had lower diversity and were excluded from later analyses.

Source: CD8+ T cells from blood, taken before the fourth cycle of nivolumab. The receptor comes from a human donor with classical Hodgkin lymphoma. The chain recombines TRBV7-9 with TRBJ1-1; TRBD1 aligns across 7 bases. The CDR3 coding sequence is TGTGCCAGCAGCAGCGACAGGGAGGGCAGGAAAGCTTTCTTT. It translates to CASSSDREGRKAFF.